This record looks at one T cell receptor beta chain sequence and its context. Its antigen remains unidentified. The source of the sample is a study of post-analysis software for immune sequencing data. Findings and caveats of the study: Controls showed significantly higher normalized Chao1 diversity than did multiple sclerosis patients. The five TRBV segments detected at higher frequency in patients than in controls included TRBV5-6, TRBV5-1 and TRBV20-1.

The ends were cut back, 5 bases at V and 8 bases at J, with 18 bases in the middle. The CDR3 is 14 residues long. Unique molecular identifiers tagged the TCR beta cDNA libraries. TCRdb re-called the PCR reads through MiXCR, storing one row per CDR3 protein. The table lists 250,000 to 300,000 distinct CDR3 sequences, about 38% of them singletons. The gene calls are TRBV12-3 or TRBV12-4 and TRBJ1-2; possible D gene TRBD1, 5 bases. Input material: blood. The source is a girl under 18 with multiple sclerosis. The CDR3 here is CASSPDWGLEGYTF. The CDR3 DNA reads as TGTGCCAGCAGTCCAGATTGGGGCTTAGAAGGCTACACCTTC.